Listed here are 28 T cell receptor beta chains from one sample, sequenced in a study of CD8 T cells in Susac syndrome. RNA amounts of 0.5 to 1 ug underwent reverse transcription with random hexamers. TCRdb passed the immunoSEQ multiplex PCR reads through MiXCR, listing each CDR3 protein once. The sample records about 180,000 distinct CDR3 sequences, approximately 94% being singletons. The sequenced material came from CD4+ T cells from PBMCs. Receptor source: a human donor with Susac syndrome.

The genes are TRBV6-1 and TRBJ1-5, with no clear D. The V end was cut by 5 bases, the J end by 2 bases, with 7 bases between. The CDR3 extends over 13 amino acids. Germline V lookup: CDR1 MNHNS, CDR2 SASEGT. CDR3 loop: CASSWQGNQPQHF. The CDR3 coding sequence is TGTGCCAGCAGTTGGCAGGGCAATCAGCCCCAGCATTTT.

V and J are TRBV5-5 and TRBJ2-7, with 8 bases identical to TRBD1. Germline V gene data show CDR1 as SGHKS and CDR2 as YYEKEE (reference sequence). This CDR3 contains 14 residues. V lost 2 bases, J lost 4 bases, and 5 bases stayed unmatched. CDR3 bases: TGTGCCAGCAGCTTCAGGACAGGGTCTTACGAGCAGTACTTC. Encoded protein: CASSFRTGSYEQYF.

This clonotype was seen just once. The rearrangement uses TRBV20-1 and TRBJ2-7, with D perhaps TRBD2 (6 bases). Germline V gives CDR1 DFQATT, CDR2 SNEGSKA (reference sequence). CDR3 size: 15 residues. The V and J ends lost 6 bases and 3 bases respectively, with 21 bases between them. The CDR3 coding sequence is TGCAGTGCCCACGACGGGGCGGGGCTTTTCTACGAGCAGTACTTC. Translation gives CSAHDGAGLFYEQYF.

The genes are TRBV24-1 and TRBJ2-6; TRBD1 aligns across 10 bases. Germline V gene sequence: CDR1 KGHDR, CDR2 SFDVKD. Losses at the gene ends were 9 bases for V and 0 bases for J; bases not matched to a gene: 4. The CDR3 length is 16 residues. DNA for the CDR3: TGTGCCACCTGGGACAGGGGAAGCTCTGGGGCCAACGTCCTGACTTTC. This translates into CATWDRGSSGANVLTF.

The chain joins TRBV20-1 to TRBJ1-1; 8 bases align to TRBD1. Per the germline V gene, CDR1 is DFQATT and CDR2 is SNEGSKA (reference sequence). Trimming cost V 6 bases and J 3 bases; bases outside gene matches: 9. The CDR3 is 14 amino acids. Here the CDR3 reads CSARTGNDDTEAFF. CDR3 nucleotide sequence: TGCAGTGCGAGGACAGGGAATGATGACACTGAAGCTTTCTTT.

This rearrangement joins TRBV5-1 to TRBJ2-7; D may be TRBD1 or TRBD2 (7 bases each). CDR3 length: 13 amino acids. The germline CDR1 and CDR2 sequences are SGHRS and YFSETQ. Trimming removed 3 bases from V and 7 bases from J, with 14 bases in between. CDR3 region: CASSWEGASEQYF. In DNA form, the CDR3 reads TGCGCCAGCAGCTGGGAGGGGGCAAGTGAGCAGTACTTC.

The CDR3 region is CASSQTGGAETQYF. The CDR3 bases are TGTGCCAGCAGTCAGACCGGCGGGGCCGAGACCCAGTACTTC. The rearrangement joins TRBV3-1 to TRBJ2-5, with D perhaps TRBD2 (6 bases). The CDR3 extends over 14 amino acids. The germline V gene encodes CDR1 LGHDT and CDR2 YNNKEL (reference sequence). The V end was cut by 6 bases, the J end by 5 bases, with 16 bases between.

V gene TRBV3-1 combines with J gene TRBJ1-2; 11 positions match TRBD1. Germline V gives CDR1 LGHDT, CDR2 YNNKEL (reference sequence). The CDR3 runs 16 residues. Trimming at V came to 2 bases and at J to 8 bases, leaving 10 bases not matched to a gene. The CDR3 region has the DNA TGTGCCAGCAGCCAATCTGGACAGGGGGCGCCACTCGGCTACACCTTC. Amino acids: CASSQSGQGAPLGYTF.

The chain carries TRBV7-8 and TRBJ2-6; tentatively, D is TRBD1 or TRBD2 (5 bases each). The CDR3 consists of 18 residues. The V end lost 4 bases, the J end lost 1 base, and 17 bases lay between the germline ends. CDR1 and CDR2 from the germline V gene are SGHVS and FQNEAQ. In DNA form, the CDR3 reads TGTGCCAGCAGCTCAGGAGCAGGGAGCAGGTCTGGGGCCAACGTCCTGACTTTC. Its translation: CASSSGAGSRSGANVLTF. Drawing the rest from reference TRBV7-8 and TRBJ2-6, the complete variable domain is GAGVSQSPRYKVAKRGQDVALRCDPISGHVSLFWYQQALGQGPEFLTYFQNEAQLDKSGLPSDRFFAERPEGSVSTLKIQRTQQEDSAVYLCASSSGAGSRSGANVLTFGAGSRLTVL.

The chain carries TRBV7-2 and TRBJ2-1; 10 bases align to TRBD2. This CDR3 region has 14 residues. Germline lookup yields CDR1 SGHTA and CDR2 FQGNSA. J lost 6 bases, V lost 5 bases, and 4 bases had no gene match. The CDR3 coding sequence is TGTGCCAGCAGCCCGCGGACTAGCGGCAATGAGCAGTTCTTC. It codes for CASSPRTSGNEQFF.

This chain connects TRBV20-1 to TRBJ2-3, with TRBD2 matching 11 bases. Losses at the gene ends were 0 bases for V and 2 bases for J; bases not matched to a gene: 10. Germline lookup yields CDR1 DFQATT and CDR2 SNEGSKA (reference sequence). The CDR3 runs 18 residues. DNA for the CDR3: TGCAGTGCTAGAGATGGGGACCTGGGACTAGCGGTCACAGATACGCAGTATTTT. Translating gives CSARDGDLGLAVTDTQYF.

The chain carries TRBV19 and TRBJ1-4; D call uncertain. Germline loops: CDR1 LNHDA, CDR2 SQIVND (reference sequence). The V end was cut by 7 bases, the J end by 4 bases, with 7 bases between. There are 12 residues in the CDR3. The CDR3 DNA sequence: TGTGCCAGTAAGAGACGTAATGAAAAACTGTTTTTT. Protein product: CASKRRNEKLFF.

This chain uses TRBV12-3 or TRBV12-4 with TRBJ1-5, with D perhaps matching TRBD1 (5 bases). The CDR3 has 15 amino acids. The V and J ends lost 5 bases and 3 bases respectively, with 14 bases between them. CDR3 nucleotides: TGTGCCAGCAGTCTCTCCCAGGGTCCCAATCAGCCCCAGCATTTT. It codes for CASSLSQGPNQPQHF.

The CDR3 sequence is CATSEAVIDTQYF. CDR3 nucleotide sequence: TGTGCCACCAGTGAGGCTGTGATTGATACGCAGTATTTT. This rearrangement joins TRBV24-1 to TRBJ2-3; D ambiguous. Trimming cost V 4 bases and J 6 bases, with 10 bases left between them. The CDR3 is made up of 13 amino acids. Germline V gives CDR1 KGHDR, CDR2 SFDVKD.

This chain links TRBV10-3 with TRBJ2-5; unclear D gene. Germline loops: CDR1 ENHRY, CDR2 SYGVKD. The CDR3 extends over 12 amino acids. Deletions cut 5 bases from V and 4 bases from J, with 8 bases between. The CDR3: CAISFDAETQYF. The CDR3 DNA follows: TGTGCCATCAGTTTTGACGCAGAGACCCAGTACTTC.

The CDR3 DNA follows: TGTGCCAGCAGTAGCAGCCAAGAGACCCAGTACTTC. Its protein is CASSSSQETQYF. The J gene is TRBJ2-5, the V gene TRBV6-1; D is ambiguous. In germline, CDR1 is MNHNS, CDR2 SASEGT. The CDR3 covers 12 residues. The ends were cut back, 5 bases at V and 1 base at J, with 5 bases in the middle.

V and J are TRBV12-3 or TRBV12-4 and TRBJ1-1; a weak D match, TRBD1 (5 bases). The V end lost 3 bases, the J end lost 1 base, and 9 bases lay between the germline ends. This CDR3 has 14 residues. CDR3 DNA: TGTGCCAGCAGTTTTCGCAGGGCGAACACTGAAGCTTTCTTT. Amino acid sequence: CASSFRRANTEAFF.

The V call is TRBV9, the J call TRBJ2-7; D is possibly TRBD2 (6 bases). The CDR3 is made up of 15 amino acids. Germline lookup yields CDR1 SGDLS and CDR2 YYNGEE. Trimming pared 1 base from V and 3 bases from J, leaving 14 bases between. CDR3 DNA: TGTGCCAGCAGCGTATCGGGGGAATACGGCTACGAGCAGTACTTC. It codes for CASSVSGEYGYEQYF. Together with reference TRBV9 and TRBJ2-7, the CDR3 gives the full variable domain: DSGVTQTPKHLITATGQRVTLRCSPRSGDLSVYWYQQSLDQGLQFLIQYYNGEERAKGNILERFSAQQFPDLHSELNLSSLELGDSALYFCASSVSGEYGYEQYFGPGTRLTVT.

The chain links TRBV20-1 to TRBJ1-2; TRBD1 might be the D (5 bases). The CDR3 sequence is 14 residues long. V was cut by 3 bases and J by 3 bases, with 14 bases left in between. CDR1 DFQATT and CDR2 SNEGSKA come from the germline V gene (reference sequence). The CDR3, as DNA: TGCAGTGCTAGCCCCTCGGGGGGGGACTATGGCTACACCTTC. Encoded protein: CSASPSGGDYGYTF.

The V call is TRBV5-1, the J call TRBJ2-2; D ambiguous. Trimming removed 3 bases at V and 3 bases at J, with 6 bases between. The CDR3 runs 13 residues. Per germline, CDR1 SGHRS and CDR2 YFSETQ. CDR3 region: CASSSGYTGELFF. The CDR3 DNA follows: TGCGCCAGCAGCTCCGGATACACCGGGGAGCTGTTTTTT.

The chain is built from TRBV7-8 and TRBJ2-5, with 9 bases matching TRBD2. Germline V CDR1 and CDR2: SGHVS, FQNEAQ. The junction had 7 bases not matched to a gene; V was cut back by 10 bases and J by 4 bases. The CDR3 length is 13 residues. The CDR3: CATSGAGGETQYF. DNA of the CDR3: TGTGCCACTAGCGGGGCGGGGGGAGAGACCCAGTACTTC. Looking up the rest from reference TRBV7-8 and TRBJ2-5 gives the full variable domain: GAGVSQSPRYKVAKRGQDVALRCDPISGHVSLFWYQQALGQGPEFLTYFQNEAQLDKSGLPSDRFFAERPEGSVSTLKIQRTQQEDSAVYLCATSGAGGETQYFGPGTRLLVL.

The genes are TRBV30 and TRBJ1-5; TRBD1 is a possible D gene (6 bases). Trimming cost V 2 bases and J 2 bases, with 10 bases left between them. CDR1 is GTSNPN and CDR2 is SVGIG in the germline V gene (reference sequence). The CDR3 runs 14 residues. CDR3 amino acids: CAWSTGRGNQPQHF. Here the CDR3 DNA reads TGTGCCTGGAGTACAGGGAGAGGCAATCAGCCCCAGCATTTT.

This clonotype has only a few counts. V usage is TRBV6-5 and J usage is TRBJ2-3; D could derive from TRBD1 or TRBD2 (5 bases each). The CDR3 covers 15 residues. V lost 0 bases and J 5 bases, leaving 12 bases between the germline ends. The germline V gene has CDR1 MNHEY and CDR2 SVGAGI. The CDR3 bases are TGTGCCAGCAGTTACTCCCGGGATCAGGGAGATACGCAGTATTTT. Translating gives CASSYSRDQGDTQYF.

The genes are TRBV24-1 and TRBJ2-1, with 8 positions matching TRBD1. Per the germline V gene, CDR1 is KGHDR and CDR2 is SFDVKD. J gave up 2 bases and V 5 bases, and 7 bases lay outside the gene matches. This CDR3 is 16 amino acids long. The CDR3 spells CATSGRDRGPYNEQFF. DNA for the CDR3: TGTGCCACCAGTGGCCGCGACAGGGGCCCCTACAATGAGCAGTTCTTC.

With respect to this clonotype: The junction differs from germline at one of its ends, possibly a read error. The chain couples TRBV20-1 to TRBJ1-5; D is ambiguous. Per the germline V gene, CDR1 is DFQATT and CDR2 is SNEGSKA (reference sequence). The CDR3 is 15 amino acids. This chain's CDR3 is CSATPEGRSIQPQHF. CDR3 nucleotides: TGCAGTGCTACCCCGGAGGGTCGGAGCATTCAGCCCCAGCATTTT.

The chain uses TRBV18 and TRBJ1-4; D gene unclear. CDR1 KGHSH and CDR2 LQKENI come from the germline V gene. V was cut by 0 bases and J by 0 bases, with 2 bases left in between. The CDR3 covers 14 residues. The CDR3 loop reads CASSPPATNEKLFF. CDR3 DNA: TGTGCCAGCTCACCACCCGCAACTAATGAAAAACTGTTTTTT. Drawing the rest from reference TRBV18 and TRBJ1-4, the complete variable domain is NAGVMQNPRHLVRRRGQEARLRCSPMKGHSHVYWYRQLPEEGLKFMVYLQKENIIDESGMPKERFSAEFPKEGPSILRIQQVVRGDSAAYFCASSPPATNEKLFFGSGTQLSVL.

The chain has TRBV29-1 and TRBJ1-1; a possible D gene is TRBD1 (5 bases). CDR1 SQVTM and CDR2 ANQGSEA come from the germline V gene. CDR3 length equals 15 residues. V was trimmed by 7 bases and J by 6 bases, leaving 24 bases between them. The CDR3 here is CSADSPGPGAPEAFF. As DNA, the CDR3 is TGCAGCGCTGACTCCCCGGGACCCGGGGCCCCTGAAGCTTTCTTT.

In its sample, this clonotype was seen a few times. The chain carries TRBV9 and TRBJ2-5, with 7 nucleotides matching TRBD1. Trimming took 3 bases from V and 3 from J; bases not matched to a gene: 5. Germline V gives CDR1 SGDLS, CDR2 YYNGEE. The CDR3 is 14 residues long. CDR3 in amino acids: CASSDGTVKETQYF. The CDR3 bases are TGTGCCAGCAGCGACGGGACAGTAAAAGAGACCCAGTACTTC.